The 10 T cell receptor beta chains presented below share a single source sample, sequenced in a study of T cell changes during pregnancy in multiple sclerosis. TCRdb keeps only in-frame clones here, not all; method: immunoSEQ multiplex PCR. The sample lists 45,000 to 55,000 clones; about 90% were seen once. This material consisted of CD4+ T cells from peripheral blood mononuclear cells, taken after pregnancy. These receptors originate from a female donor in good health, enrolled as a control in a pregnancy study.

This rearrangement joins TRBV11-2 to TRBJ2-1; maybe TRBD2 (6 bases). With 0 bases removed from V and 10 bases from J, the gap between germline ends came to 13 bases. The germline V gene has CDR1 SGHAT and CDR2 FQNNGV. This CDR3 is built from 14 residues. For the CDR3, the DNA is TGTGCCAGCAGCTTAGATATAAACCGGGGGGAGCAGTTCTTC. Amino acids: CASSLDINRGEQFF.

This clone was seen only a few times. The V call is TRBV27, the J call TRBJ1-4; the D is unclear. This CDR3 contains 13 residues. The V end was cut by 5 bases, the J end by 8 bases, with 12 bases between. Germline loops: CDR1 MNHEY, CDR2 SMNVEV (reference sequence). The CDR3 loop is CASSPRGREKLFF. The CDR3 region has the DNA TGTGCCAGCAGTCCACGAGGGAGGGAAAAACTGTTTTTT.

This clone appeared a single time. The chain has TRBV4-2 and TRBJ2-1; 7 nucleotides agree with TRBD2. This CDR3 contains 15 residues. CDR1 is LGHNA, CDR2 YNFKEQ, per germline. J lost 8 bases, V lost 1 base, and 8 bases had no gene match. The CDR3 sequence: CASSQVWRGRDEQFF. The CDR3 bases are TGTGCCAGCAGCCAAGTTTGGCGGGGGAGGGATGAGCAGTTCTTC.

The chain combines TRBV21-1 with TRBJ1-2. TRBV21-1 is termed a pseudogene. The CDR3 extends over 14 amino acids. The DNA for the CDR3 is TGTGCCAGCAGCAAAAACGAGTACCTCTATGGCTACACCTTC. The encoded protein is CASSKNEYLYGYTF.

The V and J genes are TRBV5-1 and TRBJ2-5, with 9 bases that match TRBD2. The CDR3 runs to 18 residues. J lost 4 bases, V lost 1 base, and 14 bases had no gene match. Germline-derived CDR1 and CDR2 are SGHRS and YFSETQ. CDR3 DNA: TGCGCCAGCAGCTTGCTTTCCCCTAGAGCGGGAGGTCGAGAGACCCAGTACTTC. It codes for CASSLLSPRAGGRETQYF.

V gene TRBV6-6 combines with J gene TRBJ1-2; possible D gene TRBD1, 5 bases. CDR3 length: 12 residues. Trimming left V 6 bases short and J 5 bases short, with 10 bases between. Germline loops: CDR1 MNHNY, CDR2 SVGAGI (reference sequence). CDR3 nucleotide sequence: TGTGCCAGCAGCACGACAGAGTATGGCTACACCTTC. Its protein product is CASSTTEYGYTF.

The count of this clone is one. This rearrangement joins TRBV10-3 to TRBJ1-6; 8 bases map to TRBD1. The CDR3 covers 15 residues. Trimming at V came to 6 bases and at J to 0 bases, leaving 1 base not matched to a gene. Germline V gives CDR1 ENHRY, CDR2 SYGVKD. CDR3 region: CAISDRGSYNSPLHF. The CDR3 bases are TGTGCCATCAGCGACAGGGGCTCCTATAATTCACCCCTCCACTTT.

The rearrangement uses TRBV6-6 and TRBJ1-5; D perhaps matches TRBD1 (6 bases). The CDR3 runs to 14 residues. Trimming pared 6 bases from V and 2 bases from J, leaving 11 bases between. The germline V gene encodes CDR1 MNHNY and CDR2 SVGAGI (reference sequence). Written as DNA, the CDR3 is TGTGCCAGCAGGTCAGGGGATGGCAATCAGCCCCAGCATTTT. It specifies CASRSGDGNQPQHF.

V gene TRBV27 combines with J gene TRBJ2-7; a weak D match, TRBD2 (6 bases). Germline CDR1 is MNHEY and CDR2 is SMNVEV (reference sequence). This CDR3 region has 16 residues. Trimming took 2 bases from V and 6 from J, leaving 20 bases between them. The CDR3 loop is CASSLVSGTGGVEQYF. The CDR3 coding sequence is TGTGCCAGCAGTTTAGTTAGCGGCACTGGTGGTGTCGAGCAGTACTTC.

The rearrangement links TRBV25-1 to TRBJ2-1, with 8 bases fitting TRBD2. The V segment lost 2 bases and the J segment 6 bases; nucleotides outside the gene matches: 3. This CDR3 is built from 14 residues. Looked up from germline, CDR1 is MGHDK and CDR2 is SYGVNS. CDR3 sequence: CASSEVAGPNEQFF. DNA for the CDR3: TGTGCCAGCAGTGAAGTAGCGGGGCCCAATGAGCAGTTCTTC.